These 3 T cell receptor beta chains share one sample of origin, sequenced in a study of human T cells and chemical hapten exposure. TCRdb recomputed calls from the RACE reads with MiXCR, one row per CDR3 protein. The sample lists approximately 74,000 distinct CDR3 sequences, approximately 35% occurring once. Documented time point: patch test 1, 2 weeks after DPC sensitization. Treatment specified: therapeutic diphenylcyclopropenone sensitization with weekly scalp DPC. The sample consisted of whole blood, taken in connection with sensitization to the hapten diphenylcyclopropenone (DPC). Receptors were obtained from a man between 40 and 49 years old with alopecia areata. Some clones in this sample may be carry-over from other donors' samples.

This rearrangement joins TRBV6-2 or TRBV6-3 to TRBJ2-2, with TRBD1 matching 8 bases. V lost 4 bases to trimming and J lost 3 bases; unmatched junction nucleotides: 7. Germline CDR1 MNHEY, CDR2 SVGEGT. This CDR3 has 16 residues. CDR3 residues: CASSSAGTGYTGELFF. In DNA, the CDR3 is TGTGCCAGCAGTTCTGCAGGGACAGGTTACACCGGGGAGCTGTTTTTT.

This clonotype turned up a few times. The chain is built from TRBV5-4 and TRBJ2-5; D is perhaps TRBD1 (6 bases). Trimming removed 3 bases at V and 4 bases at J, with 10 bases between. CDR1 is SGHNT and CDR2 is YYREEE in the germline V gene (reference sequence). This CDR3 spans 13 amino acids. The CDR3 DNA sequence: TGTGCCAGCAGCTCCAGGGGTCCAGAGACCCAGTACTTC. It is translated as CASSSRGPETQYF.

V usage is TRBV3-2 and J usage is TRBJ1-1. TRBV3-2 is a recognized pseudogene. The CDR3 consists of 16 residues. The CDR3 region is CASPVQGHLLNTETFF. The DNA for the CDR3 is TGTGCCAGCCCGGTTCAAGGTCACCTCCTGAACACTGAAACTTTCTTT.